Each of the 3 T cell receptor beta chains below was sequenced from the same sample in a study of blood T cell repertoires in COVID-19. Here immunoSEQ multiplex PCR was the method, and the copy in TCRdb shows in-frame clones only, minus some. Here the sample spans more than 25,000 clones, roughly 85% being singletons. The material sequenced was peripheral blood. Every receptor here comes from a man aged 55 to 70 with active COVID-19.

The rearrangement uses TRBV4-2 and TRBJ1-4; 10 bases fit TRBD1. The V gene end was trimmed by 3 bases and the J gene end by 6 bases; junction bases not matched to a gene: 10. The CDR3 length is 17 residues. Germline V gives CDR1 LGHNA, CDR2 YNFKEQ. CDR3 in DNA: TGTGCCAGCAGCCAGGAATTTTCCGGGACAGGGGATGAAAAACTGTTTTTT. Translated: CASSQEFSGTGDEKLFF.

The J gene is TRBJ2-1, the V gene TRBV24-1; TRBD2 matches at 8 bases. There are 16 residues in the CDR3. The germline V gene encodes CDR1 KGHDR and CDR2 SFDVKD. The trim removed 5 bases at V and 0 bases at J, leaving 5 bases unmatched. Written as DNA, the CDR3 is TGTGCCACCAGTGCCGTAGCGGGGCCCTCCTACAATGAGCAGTTCTTC. Translated: CATSAVAGPSYNEQFF.

The rearrangement links TRBV7-3 to TRBJ2-5; D is perhaps TRBD2 (5 bases). V was trimmed by 3 bases and J by 8 bases, leaving 13 bases between them. CDR1 SGHTA and CDR2 FQGTGA come from the germline V gene. CDR3 length: 13 amino acids. The CDR3 region is CASSLRAQGTQYF. The CDR3 region has the DNA TGTGCCAGCAGCTTGAGGGCCCAAGGTACCCAGTACTTC. Filled out from reference TRBV7-3 and TRBJ2-5, the complete variable domain reads GAGVSQTPSNKVTEKGKYVELRCDPISGHTALYWYRQSLGQGPEFLIYFQGTGAADDSGLPNDRFFAVRPEGSVSTLKIQRTERGDSAVYLCASSLRAQGTQYFGPGTRLLVL.